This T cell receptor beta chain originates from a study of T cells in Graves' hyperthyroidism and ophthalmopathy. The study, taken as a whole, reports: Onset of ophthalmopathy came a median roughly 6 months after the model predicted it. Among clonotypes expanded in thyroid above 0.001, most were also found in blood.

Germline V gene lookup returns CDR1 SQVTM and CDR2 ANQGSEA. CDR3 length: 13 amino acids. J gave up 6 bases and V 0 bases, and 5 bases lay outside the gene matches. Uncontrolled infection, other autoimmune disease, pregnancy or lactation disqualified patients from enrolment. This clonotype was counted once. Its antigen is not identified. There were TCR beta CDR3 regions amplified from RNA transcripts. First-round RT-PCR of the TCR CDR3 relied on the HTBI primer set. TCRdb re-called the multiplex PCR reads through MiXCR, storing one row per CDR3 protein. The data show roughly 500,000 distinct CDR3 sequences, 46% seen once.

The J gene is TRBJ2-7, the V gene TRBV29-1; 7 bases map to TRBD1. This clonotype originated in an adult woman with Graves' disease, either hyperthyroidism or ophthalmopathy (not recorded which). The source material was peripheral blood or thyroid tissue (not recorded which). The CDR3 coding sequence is TGCAGCGTTGAAGATCCTAGGGGGCCCGAGCAGTACTTC. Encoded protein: CSVEDPRGPEQYF.